This T cell receptor beta chain was profiled in a study of beta chain features in type 1 diabetes. V lost 2 bases to trimming and J lost 0 bases; unmatched junction nucleotides: 1. This CDR3 comprises 14 residues. Germline V lookup: CDR1 SGHTA, CDR2 FQGNSA. The study reverse transcribed the entire isolated RNA, so it sequenced expressed TCRB transcripts. The protocol was immunoSEQ multiplex PCR, while the TCRdb copy is restricted to in-frame clones and leaves out a portion. This table holds about 140,000 clones, about a tenth found once. Broader study findings: VDJ junctions from patients with type 1 diabetes contained fewer insertions and more deletions.

This clone was observed a handful of times. What it binds is unknown. Material for sequencing was central memory CD4+ T cells from blood. V usage is TRBV7-2 and J usage is TRBJ2-7, with 7 nucleotides matching TRBD2. The sequence was collected from a woman between 35 and 50 years old in good health. CDR3 residues: CASSLSGISYEQYF. The CDR3 DNA follows: TGTGCCAGCAGCTTAAGCGGGATCTCCTACGAGCAGTACTTC.